The rows below give T cell receptor beta chains drawn from one sample of a study of OX40 agonist ivuxolimab in advanced cancers. TCRdb's copy holds only in-frame clones and misses some; the assay was immunoSEQ multiplex PCR. The sample yields roughly 70,000 clones, 86% seen once. The sequences come from CD4+ or CD8+ T cells sorted from blood, collected in a trial of the OX40 agonist ivuxolimab. Every receptor here comes from an adult with an advanced solid tumor such as melanoma, head and neck, liver or kidney cancer. Each CDR3 is given with its conserved first and last residue. A D gene is named only where the DNA matches it firmly. Not all rows give a size; the values are once, few, many and, for expanded clones, a class.

15	TRBV7-3	TRBJ2-1	.	TRBD2	TGTGCCAGCAGCTTAGGACTAGCGGGAGGCGATGAGCAGTTCTTC	CASSLGLAGGDEQFF
11	TRBV30	TRBJ2-1	.	.	TGTGCCAGGGGCCAGTACAATGAGCAGTTCTTC	CARGQYNEQFF
13	TRBV19	TRBJ1-2	once	.	TGTGCCAGTAGGGGCAGGCTAAAAGAGGGCTACACCTTC	CASRGRLKEGYTF
15	TRBV19	TRBJ1-2	.	.	TGTGCCAGTAGTTCCGGTCCCGGGACAATCGATGGCTACACCTTC	CASSSGPGTIDGYTF
15	TRBV5-1	TRBJ1-1	few	.	TGCGCCAGCAGCTTGGAACAGCAAGCGAACACTGAAGCTTTCTTT	CASSLEQQANTEAFF
16	TRBV18	TRBJ1-6	.	TRBD1	TGTGCCAGCTCACGGACCGGACAGGGGCAAGGGTCACCCCTCCACTTT	CASSRTGQGQGSPLHF
15	TRBV9	TRBJ2-1	.	TRBD1	TGTGCCAGCAGCGCAGAGGGCCGGGACAGAATAAACCGGTTCTTC	CASSAEGRDRINRFF
13	TRBV29-1	TRBJ2-7	.	.	TGCAGCGTCAGTAGCACAACGAGGAACGAGCAGTACTTC	CSVSSTTRNEQYF
13	TRBV6-1	TRBJ1-2	.	.	TGTGCCACCACATCCCAACCCACGGAGGGCTACACCTTC	CATTSQPTEGYTF
12	TRBV14	TRBJ2-3	.	.	TGTGCCAGCAGCCGCCCCACAGATACGCAGTATTTT	CASSRPTDTQYF
14	TRBV7-2	TRBJ2-5	.	TRBD2	TGTGCCAGCAGCCGACTAGCGGGAGCCGAGACCCAGTACTTC	CASSRLAGAETQYF
14	TRBV29-1	TRBJ1-4	few	.	TGCAGCGTTGTGGGCGGGGGAACTAATGAAAAACTGTTTTTT	CSVVGGGTNEKLFF
15	TRBV12-5	TRBJ1-1	.	TRBD1	TGTGCTAGTGGTTTGATTCAGGGGGCGGGCACTGAAGCTTTCTTT	CASGLIQGAGTEAFF
15	TRBV6-5	TRBJ2-7	.	TRBD2	TGTGCCAGCAGTTACGCTAGCGGGATTAAGTACGAGCAGTACTTC	CASSYASGIKYEQYF
19	TRBV15	TRBJ2-5	.	TRBD2	TGTGCCACCAGCGTCCGACTAGCGGGGGACGCTCTTTTACAAGAGACCCAGTACTTC	CATSVRLAGDALLQETQYF
15	TRBV30	TRBJ2-1	once	.	TGTGCCTGGAGTGTAGGTGGCTCCGCGTACAGTGAGCAGTTCTTC	CAWSVGGSAYSEQFF
15	TRBV5-1	TRBJ2-2	.	TRBD2	TGCGCCAGCAGCTTCCTGACTAGCGGGAGCGGGGAGCTGTTTTTT	CASSFLTSGSGELFF
16	TRBV14	TRBJ2-1	.	TRBD1	TGTGCCAGCAGCCAAGATCCGGGAAGGGGGCGCAATGAGCAGTTCTTC	CASSQDPGRGRNEQFF
16	TRBV30	TRBJ1-6	few	TRBD1	TGTGCCTGGAGGCGTCCACCGGGACAGAATAATTCACCCCTCCACTTT	CAWRRPPGQNNSPLHF
14	TRBV18	TRBJ2-3	once	.	TGTGCCAGCTCACCTCCAGAAGGGCCAGATACGCAGTATTTT	CASSPPEGPDTQYF
16	TRBV9	TRBJ2-1	.	.	TGTGCCAGCAGCGTAGGAGGGGGGGCTCTGCCGAATGAGCAGTTCTTC	CASSVGGGALPNEQFF
15	TRBV18	TRBJ1-1	.	.	TGTGCCAGCTCACCCCTGGACAGTCGGGGAACTGAAGCTTTCTTT	CASSPLDSRGTEAFF
16	TRBV7-9	TRBJ2-1	.	TRBD2	TGTGCCAGCAGCGGACTGACTAGCGGGAGTACCCATGAGCAGTTCTTC	CASSGLTSGSTHEQFF
12	TRBV19	TRBJ2-1	.	.	TGTGCCAGTAGTATAGGGAATGGCGCACGGTTCTTC	CASSIGNGARFF
13	TRBV2	TRBJ1-5	few	.	TGTGCCAGCAGTGTTGGGGGCCTTCAGCCCCAGCATTTT	CASSVGGLQPQHF
14	TRBV7-2	TRBJ2-7	.	TRBD2	TGTGCCAGCAGCTTCCGGGACTACTCCTACGAGCAGTACTTC	CASSFRDYSYEQYF
14	TRBV7-9	TRBJ1-2	.	.	TGTGCCAGCAGCTTACAGCGGGAGATGTATGGCTACACCTTC	CASSLQREMYGYTF
14	TRBV6-6	TRBJ2-7	.	.	TGTGCCAGCAGTTATCTCACCACCTCCTACGAGCAGTACTTC	CASSYLTTSYEQYF
14	TRBV7-9	TRBJ2-7	.	.	TGTGCCAGCAGTGGGGGATTTTCTCCCTACGAGCAGTACTTC	CASSGGFSPYEQYF
14	TRBV6-1	TRBJ1-1	once	.	TGTACCAGCAGTGGTAAGACACTTTACACTGAAGCTTTCTTT	CTSSGKTLYTEAFF
13	TRBV2	TRBJ2-3	.	.	TGTGCCAGCAGGGAGGAGTATGCAGATACGCAGTATTTT	CASREEYADTQYF
14	TRBV5-6	TRBJ2-7	.	.	TGTGCCAGCAGCTTGTATATGGTCTCCTACGAGCAGTACTTC	CASSLYMVSYEQYF
15	TRBV4-1	TRBJ1-5	.	.	TGCGCCAGCAGCCTCGCCGCGACCCTCGATCAGCCCCAGCATTTT	CASSLAATLDQPQHF
13	TRBV19	TRBJ1-1	.	.	TGTGCCAGTTCCTTGGAGGTAAACACTGAAGCTTTCTTT	CASSLEVNTEAFF
16	TRBV25-1	TRBJ2-1	.	TRBD1	TGTGCCAGTTCGAAATTGTCTGGGACAGGGGGCAATGAGCAGTTCTTC	CASSKLSGTGGNEQFF
14	TRBV11-3	TRBJ2-5	.	.	TGTGCCAGCAGCTTAGATTTTCGCTCGGGGACCCAGTACTTC	CASSLDFRSGTQYF
11	TRBV2	TRBJ2-7	.	.	TGTGCCAGCAGCGGTTACTACGAGCAGTACTTC	CASSGYYEQYF
16	TRBV18	TRBJ2-7	.	.	TGTGCCAGCTCACCGGGCCCTGGGACTTCCTCCTACGAGCAGTACTTC	CASSPGPGTSSYEQYF
16	TRBV4-2	TRBJ1-6	.	.	TGTGCCAGCAGCTCAGACACGAGCTCCTATAATTCACCCCTCCACTTT	CASSSDTSSYNSPLHF